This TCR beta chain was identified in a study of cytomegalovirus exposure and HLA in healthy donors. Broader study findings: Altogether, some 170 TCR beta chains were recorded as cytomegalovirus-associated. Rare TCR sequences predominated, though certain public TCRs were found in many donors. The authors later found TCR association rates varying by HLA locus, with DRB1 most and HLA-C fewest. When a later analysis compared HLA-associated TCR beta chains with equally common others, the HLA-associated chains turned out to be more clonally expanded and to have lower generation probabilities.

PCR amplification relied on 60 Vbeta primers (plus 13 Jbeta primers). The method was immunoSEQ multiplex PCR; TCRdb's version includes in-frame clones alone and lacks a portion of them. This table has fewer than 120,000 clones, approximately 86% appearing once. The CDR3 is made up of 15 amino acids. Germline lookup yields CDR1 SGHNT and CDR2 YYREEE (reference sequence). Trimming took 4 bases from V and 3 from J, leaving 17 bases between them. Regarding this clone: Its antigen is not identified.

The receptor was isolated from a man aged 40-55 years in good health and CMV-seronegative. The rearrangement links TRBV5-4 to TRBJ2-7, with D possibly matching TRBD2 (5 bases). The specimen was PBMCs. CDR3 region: CASSVGGRTHYEQYF. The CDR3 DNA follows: TGTGCCAGCAGCGTAGGAGGACGCACCCACTACGAGCAGTACTTC.